This T cell receptor (beta chain) is drawn from a study of blood T cells in healthy people across ages. Whole-study results and caveats: Naive and antigen-experienced cells could not be conclusively compared, given unsorted PBMCs.

This clonotype was detected only a few times. What it recognizes is unknown. Combining a sample-barcoded 5' primer with a J-beta primer mix, a second PCR ran for about 6 to 11 cycles. Each CDR3 protein is one row after TCRdb ran MiXCR on the 5' RACE reads. The data show under 2 million distinct CDR3 sequences, 34% seen once. Each of the donors had around 9 milliliters of peripheral blood drawn into EDTA-treated Vacutainer tubes. The CDR3 is 12 residues long. The germline CDR1 and CDR2 sequences are SNHLY and FYNNEI. V lost 5 bases and J lost 6; bases outside the gene matches: 2. The chain couples TRBV2 to TRBJ2-3, with 7 bases aligning to TRBD1. The TCR sequence derives from a woman in her twenties or thirties in good health. The sample taken for sequencing was blood. CDR3 region: CASSPDRDTQYF. The CDR3, as DNA: TGTGCCAGCAGTCCGGACAGGGATACGCAGTATTTT. Using reference TRBV2 and TRBJ2-3 for the parts outside the CDR3, the full variable domain is EPEVTQTPSHQVTQMGQEVILRCVPISNHLYFYWYRQILGQKVEFLVSFYNNEISEKSEIFDDQFSVERPDGSNFTLKIRSTKLEDSAMYFCASSPDRDTQYFGPGTRLTVL.